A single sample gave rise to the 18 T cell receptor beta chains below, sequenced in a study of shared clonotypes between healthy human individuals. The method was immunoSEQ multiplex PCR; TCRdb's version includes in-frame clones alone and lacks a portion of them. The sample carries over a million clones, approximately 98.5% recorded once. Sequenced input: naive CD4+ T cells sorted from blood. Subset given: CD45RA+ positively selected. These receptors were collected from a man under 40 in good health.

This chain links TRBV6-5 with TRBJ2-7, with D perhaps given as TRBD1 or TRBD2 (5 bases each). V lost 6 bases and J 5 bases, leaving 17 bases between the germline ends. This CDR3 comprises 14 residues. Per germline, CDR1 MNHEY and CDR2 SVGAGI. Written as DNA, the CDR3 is TGTGCCAGCAGCACCGGGACCGCTCCGAACGAGCAGTACTTC. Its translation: CASSTGTAPNEQYF.

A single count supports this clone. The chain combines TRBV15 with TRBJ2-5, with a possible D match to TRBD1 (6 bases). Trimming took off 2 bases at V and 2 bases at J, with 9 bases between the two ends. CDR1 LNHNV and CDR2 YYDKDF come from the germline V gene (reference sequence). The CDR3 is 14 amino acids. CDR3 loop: CATSRTTGQETQYF. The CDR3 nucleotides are TGTGCCACCAGCAGAACGACAGGACAAGAGACCCAGTACTTC.

CDR3 sequence (DNA): TGTGCCAGCTCACCACTAGCGGGAGAGGGGGTATCCCAGTACTTC. Translated, it gives CASSPLAGEGVSQYF. The rearrangement links TRBV18 to TRBJ2-5; 9 nucleotides line up with TRBD2. Germline assignment: CDR1 KGHSH and CDR2 LQKENI. The CDR3 sequence is 15 residues long. J lost 9 bases, V lost 1 base, and 9 bases had no gene match.

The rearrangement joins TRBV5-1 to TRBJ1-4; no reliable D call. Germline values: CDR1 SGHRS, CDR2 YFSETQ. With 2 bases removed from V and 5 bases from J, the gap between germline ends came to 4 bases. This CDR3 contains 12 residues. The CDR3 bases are TGCGCCAGCAGCTTAAAAAATGAAAAACTGTTTTTT. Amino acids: CASSLKNEKLFF.

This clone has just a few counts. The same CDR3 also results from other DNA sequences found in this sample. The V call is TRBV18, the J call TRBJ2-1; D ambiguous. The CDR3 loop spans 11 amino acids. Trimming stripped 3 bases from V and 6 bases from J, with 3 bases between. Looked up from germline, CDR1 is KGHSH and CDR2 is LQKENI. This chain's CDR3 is CASSPANEQFF. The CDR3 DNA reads TGTGCCAGCTCACCGGCCAATGAGCAGTTCTTC.

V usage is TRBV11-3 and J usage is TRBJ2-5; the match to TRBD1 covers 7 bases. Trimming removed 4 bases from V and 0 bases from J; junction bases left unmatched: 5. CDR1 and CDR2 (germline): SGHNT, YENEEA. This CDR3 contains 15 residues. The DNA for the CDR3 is TGTGCCAGCAGCTGGGGACAGCACAACCAAGAGACCCAGTACTTC. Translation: CASSWGQHNQETQYF.

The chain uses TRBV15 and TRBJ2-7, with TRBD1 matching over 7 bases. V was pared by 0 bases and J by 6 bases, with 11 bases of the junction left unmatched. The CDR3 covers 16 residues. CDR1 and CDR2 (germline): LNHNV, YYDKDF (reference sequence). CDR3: CATSRDPGQALGEQYF. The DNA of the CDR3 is TGTGCCACCAGCAGAGATCCTGGACAGGCCTTAGGCGAGCAGTACTTC.

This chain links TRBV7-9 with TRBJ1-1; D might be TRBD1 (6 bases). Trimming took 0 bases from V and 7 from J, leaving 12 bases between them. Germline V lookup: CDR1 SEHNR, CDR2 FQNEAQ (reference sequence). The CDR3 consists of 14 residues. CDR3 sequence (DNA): TGTGCCAGCAGCTTAGCAGGGGGAATGGGTGAAGCTTTCTTT. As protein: CASSLAGGMGEAFF.

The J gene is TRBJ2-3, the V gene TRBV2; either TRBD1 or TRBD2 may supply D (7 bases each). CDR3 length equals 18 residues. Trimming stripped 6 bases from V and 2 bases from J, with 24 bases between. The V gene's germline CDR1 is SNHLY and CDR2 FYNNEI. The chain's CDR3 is CASRRRGGVLTLTDTQYF. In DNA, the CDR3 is TGTGCCAGCAGACGCAGGGGGGGTGTCTTGACCCTCACAGATACGCAGTATTTT.

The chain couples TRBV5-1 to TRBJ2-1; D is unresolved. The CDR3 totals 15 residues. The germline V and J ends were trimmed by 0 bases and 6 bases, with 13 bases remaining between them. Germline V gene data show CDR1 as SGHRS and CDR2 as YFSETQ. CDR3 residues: CASSLEASKRNEQFF. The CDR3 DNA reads TGCGCCAGCAGCTTGGAGGCATCCAAGCGCAATGAGCAGTTCTTC. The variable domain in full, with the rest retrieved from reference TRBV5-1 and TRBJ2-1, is KAGVTQTPRYLIKTRGQQVTLSCSPISGHRSVSWYQQTPGQGLQFLFEYFSETQRNKGNFPGRFSGRQFSNSRSEMNVSTLELGDSALYLCASSLEASKRNEQFFGPGTRLTVL.

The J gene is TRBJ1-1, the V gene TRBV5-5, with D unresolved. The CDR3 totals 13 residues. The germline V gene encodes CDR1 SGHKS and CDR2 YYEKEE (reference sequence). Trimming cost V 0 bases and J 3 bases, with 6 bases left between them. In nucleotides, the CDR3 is TGTGCCAGCAGCTTGGTCGCGTACACTGAAGCTTTCTTT. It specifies CASSLVAYTEAFF.

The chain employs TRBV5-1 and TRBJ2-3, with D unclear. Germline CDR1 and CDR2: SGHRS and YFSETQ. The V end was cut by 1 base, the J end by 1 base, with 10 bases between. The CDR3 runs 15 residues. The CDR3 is CASSLNYQGTDTQYF. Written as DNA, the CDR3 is TGCGCCAGCAGCTTGAACTATCAAGGCACAGATACGCAGTATTTT.

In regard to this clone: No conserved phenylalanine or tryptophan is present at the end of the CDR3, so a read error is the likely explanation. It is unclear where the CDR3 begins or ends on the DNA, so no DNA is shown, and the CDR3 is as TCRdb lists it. The CDR3 spells CSEGTSGSVC. This chain uses TRBV29-1 with TRBJ2-4; the table's D call of TRBD2 was not tested on the DNA. The germline gives CDR1 SQVTM, CDR2 ANQGSEA. The CDR3 numbers 10 amino acids, ends counted.

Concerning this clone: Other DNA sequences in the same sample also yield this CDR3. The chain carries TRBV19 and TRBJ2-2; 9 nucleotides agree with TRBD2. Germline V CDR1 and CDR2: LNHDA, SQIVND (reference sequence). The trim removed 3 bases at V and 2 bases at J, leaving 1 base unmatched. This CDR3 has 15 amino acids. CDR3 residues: CASSMLAGNTGELFF. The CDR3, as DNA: TGTGCCAGTAGTATGCTAGCGGGAAACACCGGGGAGCTGTTTTTT. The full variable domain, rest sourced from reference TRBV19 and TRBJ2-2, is DGGITQSPKYLFRKEGQNVTLSCEQNLNHDAMYWYRQDPGQGLRLIYYSQIVNDFQKGDIAEGYSVSREKKESFPLTVTSAQKNPTAFYLCASSMLAGNTGELFFGEGSRLTVL.

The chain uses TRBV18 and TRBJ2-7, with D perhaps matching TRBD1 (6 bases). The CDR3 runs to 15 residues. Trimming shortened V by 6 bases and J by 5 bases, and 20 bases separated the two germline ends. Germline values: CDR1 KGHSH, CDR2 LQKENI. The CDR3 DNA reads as TGTGCCAGCTCGGGGGACGTGGGACAAACGAACGAGCAGTACTTC. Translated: CASSGDVGQTNEQYF.

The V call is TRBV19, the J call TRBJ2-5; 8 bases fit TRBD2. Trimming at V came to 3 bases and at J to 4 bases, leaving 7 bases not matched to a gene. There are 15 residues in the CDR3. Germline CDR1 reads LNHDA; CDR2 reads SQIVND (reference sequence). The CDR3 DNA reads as TGTGCCAGTAGTATCGGGGGGACTAGGAGAGAGACCCAGTACTTC. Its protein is CASSIGGTRRETQYF.

The CDR3, as DNA: TGTGCCAGCAGCTTGGACAGTTATCAGCCCCAGCATTTT. Protein product: CASSLDSYQPQHF. This chain connects TRBV7-2 to TRBJ1-5, with D possibly TRBD1 on 6 matching bases. CDR3 length: 13 amino acids. Germline CDR1 reads SGHTA; CDR2 reads FQGNSA. V lost 3 bases to trimming and J lost 5 bases, with 8 bases between them.

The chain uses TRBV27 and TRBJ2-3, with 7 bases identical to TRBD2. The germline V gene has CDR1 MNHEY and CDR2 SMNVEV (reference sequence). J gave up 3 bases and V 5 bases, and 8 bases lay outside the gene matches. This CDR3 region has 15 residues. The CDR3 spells CASSPPGLLTDTQYF. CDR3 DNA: TGTGCCAGCAGTCCACCGGGACTACTGACAGATACGCAGTATTTT.